The clone carrying this T cell receptor beta chain was recorded at least ten times. The CDR3 has 12 residues. Per the germline V gene, CDR1 is SNHLY and CDR2 is FYNNEI. V lost 6 bases to trimming and J lost 7 bases, with 7 bases between them. This entry comes from a study of T cells in Graves' hyperthyroidism and ophthalmopathy. Amplification of TCR beta CDR3 regions was performed using RNA transcripts as template. Primed by the HTBI set, a first-round RT-PCR was run on the TCR CDR3. MiXCR was run by TCRdb on the multiplex PCR reads, yielding one entry per CDR3 protein. The data show about 300,000 distinct CDR3 sequences, with about 13% seen just once and 7.9% held by the top ten.

The chain has TRBV2 and TRBJ1-6; D is perhaps TRBD1 (5 bases). The material sequenced was blood. This receptor was taken from a middle-aged woman with Graves' hyperthyroidism. The chain's CDR3 is CASSRQNSPLHF. As DNA, the CDR3 is TGTGCCAGCAGCAGACAGAATTCACCCCTCCACTTT. Drawing the rest from reference TRBV2 and TRBJ1-6, the complete variable domain is EPEVTQTPSHQVTQMGQEVILRCVPISNHLYFYWYRQILGQKVEFLVSFYNNEISEKSEIFDDQFSVERPDGSNFTLKIRSTKLEDSAMYFCASSRQNSPLHFGNGTRLTVT.